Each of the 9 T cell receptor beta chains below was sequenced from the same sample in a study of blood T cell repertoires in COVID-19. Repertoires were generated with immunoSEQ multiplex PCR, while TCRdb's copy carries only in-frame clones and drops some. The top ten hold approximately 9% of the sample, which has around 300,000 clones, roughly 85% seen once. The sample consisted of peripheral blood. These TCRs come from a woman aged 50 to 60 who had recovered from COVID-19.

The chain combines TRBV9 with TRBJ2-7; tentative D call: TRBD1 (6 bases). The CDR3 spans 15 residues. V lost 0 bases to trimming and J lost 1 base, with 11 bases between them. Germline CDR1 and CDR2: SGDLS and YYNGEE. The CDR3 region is CASSVDGQTSYEQYF. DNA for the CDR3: TGTGCCAGCAGCGTAGACGGACAGACTTCCTACGAGCAGTACTTC.

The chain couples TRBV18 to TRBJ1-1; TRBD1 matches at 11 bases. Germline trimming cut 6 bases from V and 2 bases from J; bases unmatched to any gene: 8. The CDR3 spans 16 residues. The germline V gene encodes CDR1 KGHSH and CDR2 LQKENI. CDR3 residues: CASSPGQGAGNTEAFF. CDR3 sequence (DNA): TGTGCCAGCTCGCCCGGACAGGGGGCCGGAAACACTGAAGCTTTCTTT.

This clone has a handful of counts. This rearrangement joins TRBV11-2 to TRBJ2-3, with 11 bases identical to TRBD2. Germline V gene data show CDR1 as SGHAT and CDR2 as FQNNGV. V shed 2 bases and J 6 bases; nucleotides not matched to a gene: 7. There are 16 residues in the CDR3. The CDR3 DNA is TGTGCCAGCAGCTTATTATTAGCGGGAGGGCGGGATACGCAGTATTTT. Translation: CASSLLLAGGRDTQYF. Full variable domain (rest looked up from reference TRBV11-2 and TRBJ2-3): EAGVAQSPRYKIIEKRQSVAFWCNPISGHATLYWYQQILGQGPKLLIQFQNNGVVDDSQLPKDRFSAERLKGVDSTLKIQPAKLEDSAVYLCASSLLLAGGRDTQYFGPGTRLTVL.

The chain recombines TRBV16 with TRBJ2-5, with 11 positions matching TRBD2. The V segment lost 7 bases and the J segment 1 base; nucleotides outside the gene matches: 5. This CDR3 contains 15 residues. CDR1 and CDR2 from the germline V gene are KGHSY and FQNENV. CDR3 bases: TGTGCCAGCACATCTAGCGGGGGGATCCAAGAGACCCAGTACTTC. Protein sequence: CASTSSGGIQETQYF.

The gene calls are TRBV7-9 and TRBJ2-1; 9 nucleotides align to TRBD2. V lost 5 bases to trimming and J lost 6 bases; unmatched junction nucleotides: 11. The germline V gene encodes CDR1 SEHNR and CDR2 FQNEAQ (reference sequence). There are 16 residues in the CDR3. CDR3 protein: CASSGSSGIGVNEQFF. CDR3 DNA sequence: TGTGCCAGCAGCGGCTCTAGCGGGATAGGGGTCAATGAGCAGTTCTTC.

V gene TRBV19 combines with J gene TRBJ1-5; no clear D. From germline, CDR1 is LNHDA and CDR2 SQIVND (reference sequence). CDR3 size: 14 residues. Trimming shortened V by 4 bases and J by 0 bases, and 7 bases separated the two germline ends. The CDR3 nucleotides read TGTGCCAGTAGTAGTTCAGGTAGCAATCAGCCCCAGCATTTT. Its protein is CASSSSGSNQPQHF. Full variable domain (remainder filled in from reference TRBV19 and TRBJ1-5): DGGITQSPKYLFRKEGQNVTLSCEQNLNHDAMYWYRQDPGQGLRLIYYSQIVNDFQKGDIAEGYSVSREKKESFPLTVTSAQKNPTAFYLCASSSSGSNQPQHFGDGTRLSIL.

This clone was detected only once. CDR3 residues: CASALGTKSSVTSGREETQYF. The CDR3 DNA follows: TGTGCTAGTGCCTTGGGGACCAAGTCATCTGTAACTAGCGGGAGGGAGGAGACCCAGTACTTC. This chain connects TRBV12-5 to TRBJ2-5; 13 positions agree with TRBD2. The germline CDR1 and CDR2 sequences are LGHNT and FRNRAP. Trimming removed 7 bases from V and 5 bases from J; junction bases left unmatched: 25. This CDR3 is built from 21 residues.

Here the CDR3 DNA reads TGTGCCAGCAGGGTGGGAGAAGCATCCTATGGCTACACCTTC. Translating gives CASRVGEASYGYTF. The chain uses TRBV6-5 and TRBJ1-2; no clear D. There are 14 residues in the CDR3. V was shortened by 6 bases and J by 4 bases, with 15 bases between the two germline ends. Germline CDR1 MNHEY, CDR2 SVGAGI.

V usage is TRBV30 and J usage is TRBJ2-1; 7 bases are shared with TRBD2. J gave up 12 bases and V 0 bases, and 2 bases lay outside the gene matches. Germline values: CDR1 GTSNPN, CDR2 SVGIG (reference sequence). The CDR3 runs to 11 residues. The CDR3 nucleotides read TGTGCCTGGAGTGTGGGCGGGGGGCAGTTCTTC. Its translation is CAWSVGGGQFF.